Detailed here is one TCR beta chain. The data belong to a study of blood T cell repertoires in COVID-19. Study-level information: T cells, B-cell-depleted T cells, or PBMCs provided the cDNA or gDNA that served as material.

Original processing notes: Estimates of nucleated cell counts were drawn from the amplification of reference gene primers. TCRdb's copy holds only in-frame clones and misses some; the assay was immunoSEQ multiplex PCR. That table furnishes V, J and clone size, whereas the DNA furnished D and trimming. The sample lists more than 20,000 clones; 75% to 95% were seen once. The length of the CDR3 is 15 residues. V was pared by 7 bases and J by 6 bases, with 19 bases between. Germline CDR1 LNHDA, CDR2 SQIVND (reference sequence). This sequence originates from a human donor in a cohort sampled during active COVID-19. The material sequenced was peripheral blood. The gene calls are TRBV19 and TRBJ1-5; tentative D call: TRBD1 (5 bases). As DNA, the CDR3 is TGTGCCAGTACCCCGACGGAGGGGTGGAGTCAGCCCCAGCATTTT. Protein sequence: CASTPTEGWSQPQHF.